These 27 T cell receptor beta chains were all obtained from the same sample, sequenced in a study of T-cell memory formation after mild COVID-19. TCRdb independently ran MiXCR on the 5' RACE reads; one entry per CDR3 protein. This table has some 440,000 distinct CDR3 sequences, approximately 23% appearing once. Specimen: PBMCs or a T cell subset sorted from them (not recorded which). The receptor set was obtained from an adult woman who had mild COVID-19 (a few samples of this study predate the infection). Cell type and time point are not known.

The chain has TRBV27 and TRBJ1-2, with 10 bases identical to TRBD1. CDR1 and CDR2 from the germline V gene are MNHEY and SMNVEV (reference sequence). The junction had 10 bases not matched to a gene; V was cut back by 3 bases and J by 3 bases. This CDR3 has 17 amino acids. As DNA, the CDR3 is TGTGCCAGCAGTTTCCATCCCGACAGGGGGCTAGACTATGGCTACACCTTC. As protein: CASSFHPDRGLDYGYTF.

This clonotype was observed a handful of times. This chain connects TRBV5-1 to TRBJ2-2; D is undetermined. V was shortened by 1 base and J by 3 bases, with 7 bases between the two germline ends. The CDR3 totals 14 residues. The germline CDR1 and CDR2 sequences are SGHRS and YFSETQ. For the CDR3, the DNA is TGCGCCAGCAGCTTGAAGGTCCACACCGGGGAGCTGTTTTTT. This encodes CASSLKVHTGELFF.

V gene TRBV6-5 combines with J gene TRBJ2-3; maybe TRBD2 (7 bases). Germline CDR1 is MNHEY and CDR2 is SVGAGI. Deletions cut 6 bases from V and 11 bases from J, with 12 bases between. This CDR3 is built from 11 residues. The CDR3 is CASSRGAQQYF. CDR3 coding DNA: TGTGCCAGCAGCCGGGGGGCCCAGCAGTATTTT.

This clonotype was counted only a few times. The CDR3 nucleotides read TGCAGTGCTAGCCGCTCGGGAGCAGATACGCAGTATTTT. Translation: CSASRSGADTQYF. The V and J genes are TRBV20-1 and TRBJ2-3; D perhaps matches TRBD2 (6 bases). CDR1 DFQATT and CDR2 SNEGSKA come from the germline V gene (reference sequence). This CDR3 has 13 residues. V lost 3 bases to trimming and J lost 4 bases, with 11 bases between them.

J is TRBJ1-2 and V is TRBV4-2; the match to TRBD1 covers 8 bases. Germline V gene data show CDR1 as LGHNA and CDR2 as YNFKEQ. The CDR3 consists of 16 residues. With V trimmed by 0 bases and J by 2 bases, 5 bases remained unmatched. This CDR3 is CASSQETGVVNYGYTF. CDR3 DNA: TGTGCCAGCAGCCAAGAGACAGGGGTGGTCAACTATGGCTACACCTTC.

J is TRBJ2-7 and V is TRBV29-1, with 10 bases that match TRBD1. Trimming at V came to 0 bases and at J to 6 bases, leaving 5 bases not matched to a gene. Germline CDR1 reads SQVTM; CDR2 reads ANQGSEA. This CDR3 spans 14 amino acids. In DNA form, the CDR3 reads TGCAGCGTTGAAGATGAGGGGACAGGGGTCGAGCAGTACTTC. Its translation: CSVEDEGTGVEQYF.

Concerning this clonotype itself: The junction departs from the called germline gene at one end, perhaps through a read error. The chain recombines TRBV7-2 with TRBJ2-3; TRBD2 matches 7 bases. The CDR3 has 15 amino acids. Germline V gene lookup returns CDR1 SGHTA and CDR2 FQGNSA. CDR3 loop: CGSSLAGSIGDTQYF. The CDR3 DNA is TGTGGCAGCAGCTTAGCGGGCAGCATAGGAGATACGCAGTATTTT.

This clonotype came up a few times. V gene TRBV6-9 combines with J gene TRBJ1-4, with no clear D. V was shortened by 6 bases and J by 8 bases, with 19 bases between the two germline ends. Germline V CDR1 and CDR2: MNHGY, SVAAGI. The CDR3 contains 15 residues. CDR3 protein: CASRGPSGLVEKLFF. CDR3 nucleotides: TGTGCCAGCAGGGGCCCCTCCGGGCTGGTAGAAAAACTGTTTTTT.

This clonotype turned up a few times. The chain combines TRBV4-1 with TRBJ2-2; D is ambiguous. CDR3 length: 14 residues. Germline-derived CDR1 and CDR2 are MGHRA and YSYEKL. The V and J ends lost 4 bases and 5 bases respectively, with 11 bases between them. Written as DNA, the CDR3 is TGCGCCAGCAGCCCGTTATGGAGTACCGGGGAGCTGTTTTTT. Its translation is CASSPLWSTGELFF.

Here the CDR3 DNA reads TGTGCCAGCAGCCCCGCCGGGGGCCAAGTCACAGATACGCAGTATTTT. Protein sequence: CASSPAGGQVTDTQYF. This sequence joins TRBV7-3 and TRBJ2-3; possibly TRBD1 or TRBD2 for D (6 bases each). Germline CDR1 and CDR2: SGHTA and FQGTGA. The CDR3 loop spans 16 amino acids. The V end was cut by 5 bases, the J end by 2 bases, with 17 bases between.

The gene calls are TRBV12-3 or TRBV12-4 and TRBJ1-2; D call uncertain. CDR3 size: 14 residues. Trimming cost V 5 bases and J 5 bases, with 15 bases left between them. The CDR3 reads CASSRTGRGYGYTF. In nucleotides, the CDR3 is TGTGCCAGCAGTAGGACGGGCAGAGGATATGGCTACACCTTC.

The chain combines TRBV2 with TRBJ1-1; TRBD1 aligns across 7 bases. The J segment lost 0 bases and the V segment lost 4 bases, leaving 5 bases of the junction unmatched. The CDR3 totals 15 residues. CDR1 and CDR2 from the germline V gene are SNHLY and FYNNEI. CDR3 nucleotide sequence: TGTGCCAGCAGTGCAAGGGGGCGGATGAACACTGAAGCTTTCTTT. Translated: CASSARGRMNTEAFF.

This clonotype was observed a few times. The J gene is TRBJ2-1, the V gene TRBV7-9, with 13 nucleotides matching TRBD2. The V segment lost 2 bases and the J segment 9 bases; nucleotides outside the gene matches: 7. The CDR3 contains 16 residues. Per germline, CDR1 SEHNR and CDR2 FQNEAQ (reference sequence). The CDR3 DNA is TGTGCCAGCAGCTTAACTGGACTAGCGGGAGTTCTTGAGCAGTTCTTC. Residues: CASSLTGLAGVLEQFF.

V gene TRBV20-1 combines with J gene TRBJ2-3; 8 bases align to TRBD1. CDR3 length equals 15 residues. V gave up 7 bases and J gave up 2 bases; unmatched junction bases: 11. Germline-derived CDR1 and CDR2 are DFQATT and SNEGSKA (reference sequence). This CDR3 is CSVPAGGRYTDTQYF. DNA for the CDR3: TGCAGTGTCCCGGCAGGGGGCCGATACACAGATACGCAGTATTTT.

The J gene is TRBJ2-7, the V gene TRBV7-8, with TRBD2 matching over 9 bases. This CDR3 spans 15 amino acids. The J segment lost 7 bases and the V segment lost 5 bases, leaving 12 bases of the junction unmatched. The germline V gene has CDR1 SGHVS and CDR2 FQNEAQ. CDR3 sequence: CASSLNSGGGQEQYF. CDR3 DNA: TGTGCCAGCAGCCTAAATAGCGGGGGAGGACAGGAGCAGTACTTC.

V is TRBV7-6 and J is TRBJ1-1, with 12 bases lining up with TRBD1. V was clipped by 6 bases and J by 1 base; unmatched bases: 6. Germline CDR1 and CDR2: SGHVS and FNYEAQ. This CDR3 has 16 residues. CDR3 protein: CASRPGQGASNTEAFF. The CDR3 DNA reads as TGTGCCAGCAGACCGGGACAGGGGGCTTCGAACACTGAAGCTTTCTTT.

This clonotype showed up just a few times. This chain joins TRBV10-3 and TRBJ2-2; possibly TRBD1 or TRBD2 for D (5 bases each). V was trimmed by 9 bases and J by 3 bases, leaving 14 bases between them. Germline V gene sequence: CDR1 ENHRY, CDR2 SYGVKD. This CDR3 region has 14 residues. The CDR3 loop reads CAIRRDQDTGELFF. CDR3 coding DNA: TGTGCCATTCGCCGGGACCAGGACACCGGGGAGCTGTTTTTT.

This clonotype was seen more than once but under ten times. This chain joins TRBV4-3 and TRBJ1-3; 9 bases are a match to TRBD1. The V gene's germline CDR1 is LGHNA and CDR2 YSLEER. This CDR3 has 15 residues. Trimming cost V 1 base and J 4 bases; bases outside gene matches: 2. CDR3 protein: CASSQGTGDGNTIYF. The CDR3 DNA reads TGCGCCAGCAGCCAAGGGACAGGGGACGGAAACACCATATATTTT.

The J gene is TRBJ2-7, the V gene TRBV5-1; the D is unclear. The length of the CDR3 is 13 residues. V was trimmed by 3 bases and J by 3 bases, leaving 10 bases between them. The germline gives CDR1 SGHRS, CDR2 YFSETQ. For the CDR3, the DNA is TGCGCCAGCAGCTCAAAAAACGTCTACGAGCAGTACTTC. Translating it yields CASSSKNVYEQYF.

CDR3 residues: CASSLGPTPRETQYF. CDR3 coding DNA: TGTGCCAGCAGCTTAGGACCCACGCCCCGAGAGACCCAGTACTTC. This chain uses TRBV7-2 with TRBJ2-5; D unclear. The germline V gene encodes CDR1 SGHTA and CDR2 FQGNSA. V was clipped by 1 base and J by 4 bases, with 13 bases between them. The CDR3 consists of 15 residues.

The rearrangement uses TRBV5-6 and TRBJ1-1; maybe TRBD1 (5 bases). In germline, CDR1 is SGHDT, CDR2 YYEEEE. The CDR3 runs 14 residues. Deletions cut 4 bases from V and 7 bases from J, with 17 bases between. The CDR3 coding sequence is TGTGCCAGCAGCCCCGGGCGGACAAATCGTGAAGCTTTCTTT. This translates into CASSPGRTNREAFF.

CDR3: CASSPRREENSPLHF. The CDR3 region has the DNA TGCGCCAGCAGCCCGCGACGGGAGGAGAATTCACCCCTCCACTTT. V is TRBV5-1 and J is TRBJ1-6; the D is unclear. Germline V lookup: CDR1 SGHRS, CDR2 YFSETQ. V was pared by 4 bases and J by 7 bases, with 15 bases between. The CDR3 consists of 15 residues.

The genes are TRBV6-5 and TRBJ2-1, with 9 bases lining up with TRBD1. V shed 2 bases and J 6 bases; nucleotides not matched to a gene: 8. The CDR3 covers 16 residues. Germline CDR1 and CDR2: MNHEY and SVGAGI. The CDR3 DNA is TGTGCCAGCAGTTACGGTGGGTGGGACAGGGCCAATGAGCAGTTCTTC. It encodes CASSYGGWDRANEQFF.

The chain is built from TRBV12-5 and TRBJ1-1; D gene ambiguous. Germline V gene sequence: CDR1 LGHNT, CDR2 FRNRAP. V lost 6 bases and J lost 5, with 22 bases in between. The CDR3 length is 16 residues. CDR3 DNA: TGTGCTAGTGGCCACCCCGGGGTTTCCGCAGAGACTGAAGCTTTCTTT. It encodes CASGHPGVSAETEAFF.

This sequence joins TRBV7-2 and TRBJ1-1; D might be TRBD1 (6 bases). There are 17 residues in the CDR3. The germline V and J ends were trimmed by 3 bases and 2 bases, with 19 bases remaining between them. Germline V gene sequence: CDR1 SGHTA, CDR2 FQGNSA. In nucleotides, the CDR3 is TGTGCCAGCAGCTTTACCACGGGACAAATCCTTAACACTGAAGCTTTCTTT. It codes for CASSFTTGQILNTEAFF.

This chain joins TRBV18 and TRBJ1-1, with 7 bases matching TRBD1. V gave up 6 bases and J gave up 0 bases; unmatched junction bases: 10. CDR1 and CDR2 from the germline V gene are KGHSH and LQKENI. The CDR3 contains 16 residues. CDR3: CASSPYPGQMNTEAFF. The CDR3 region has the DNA TGTGCCAGCTCTCCCTACCCGGGACAGATGAACACTGAAGCTTTCTTT.

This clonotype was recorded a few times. In nucleotides, the CDR3 is TGTGCCAGCAGTCCCTCCTTGTGGGATACGCAGTATTTT. The encoded protein is CASSPSLWDTQYF. J is TRBJ2-3 and V is TRBV12-3 or TRBV12-4; D is ambiguous. Deletions cut 5 bases from V and 6 bases from J, with 12 bases between. The length of the CDR3 is 13 residues.